A single sample is the source of the 15 T cell receptor beta chains below, sequenced in a study of long-term antiretroviral therapy in people with HIV. Survey-level resolution applied to immunoSEQ assay v3.0. Produced via immunoSEQ multiplex PCR; TCRdb's table is partial and in-frame only. The sample carries about 28,000 clones, roughly nine tenths recorded once. Specimen: unsorted PBMCs, collected 2 years after starting antiretroviral therapy. The receptors derive from a man aged 50 to 60 with HIV.

The chain has TRBV5-5 and TRBJ2-3; D is unresolved. The length of the CDR3 is 12 residues. The ends were cut back, 1 base at V and 2 bases at J, with 2 bases in the middle. Germline V CDR1 and CDR2: SGHKS, YYEKEE (reference sequence). The CDR3 DNA is TGTGCCAGCAGCTTGACCACAGATACGCAGTATTTT. Its translation: CASSLTTDTQYF.

V and J are TRBV9 and TRBJ1-1, with D uncertain. The CDR3 covers 13 residues. Trimming left V 0 bases short and J 8 bases short, with 11 bases between. Looked up from germline, CDR1 is SGDLS and CDR2 is YYNGEE. This CDR3 reads CASSVEPSQEAFF. The CDR3 coding sequence is TGTGCCAGCAGCGTAGAACCGAGCCAGGAAGCTTTCTTT.

The sample holds one count of this clone. The chain combines TRBV20-1 with TRBJ1-1; weak D call: TRBD1 (5 bases). The V end was cut by 5 bases, the J end by 9 bases, with 13 bases between. The CDR3 runs to 11 residues. Per the germline V gene, CDR1 is DFQATT and CDR2 is SNEGSKA (reference sequence). DNA of the CDR3: TGCAGTGCTGCAGCGGGGGGAAAAGCTTTCTTT. The encoded protein is CSAAAGGKAFF.

This chain uses TRBV4-3 with TRBJ2-7; D uncertain. V lost 0 bases and J 1 base, leaving 7 bases between the germline ends. CDR3 length equals 14 residues. Germline V CDR1 and CDR2: LGHNA, YSLEER. This CDR3 reads CASSQDLGSYEQYF. CDR3 nucleotide sequence: TGCGCCAGCAGCCAAGATTTAGGGTCCTACGAGCAGTACTTC.

The chain recombines TRBV6-5 with TRBJ1-5; 7 bases agree with TRBD1. Germline V gene data show CDR1 as MNHEY and CDR2 as SVGAGI. Losses at the gene ends were 6 bases for V and 6 bases for J; bases not matched to a gene: 11. This CDR3 has 15 amino acids. In DNA form, the CDR3 reads TGTGCCAGCAGCCTCACAGGGGAAGCGGGTCAGCCCCAGCATTTT. This sequence encodes CASSLTGEAGQPQHF.

The rearrangement uses TRBV4-3 and TRBJ1-5; D perhaps matches TRBD1 (6 bases). The CDR3 runs to 16 residues. CDR1 is LGHNA, CDR2 YSLEER, per germline. V lost 0 bases and J lost 5, with 14 bases in between. The CDR3 loop is CASSQDTVTGYQPQHF. CDR3 coding DNA: TGCGCCAGCAGCCAAGATACAGTGACAGGTTATCAGCCCCAGCATTTT.

The table lists this clone with a count of one. The chain has TRBV28 and TRBJ2-4, with 10 bases identical to TRBD1. The germline gives CDR1 MDHEN, CDR2 SYDVKM. V was pared by 5 bases and J by 8 bases, with 6 bases of the junction left unmatched. The CDR3 runs to 14 residues. DNA of the CDR3: TGTGCCAGCAGTGGGACAGGGGTTTACGACATTCAGTACTTC. Its translation is CASSGTGVYDIQYF.

The chain combines TRBV7-2 with TRBJ2-3; TRBD2 aligns across 12 bases. Germline CDR1 and CDR2: SGHTA and FQGNSA. The ends lost 4 bases at V and 7 bases at J; junction bases unmatched: 12. The CDR3 loop spans 17 amino acids. This chain's CDR3 is CASSWRALAGGLNTQYF. CDR3 nucleotides: TGTGCCAGCAGCTGGCGGGCCCTAGCGGGAGGGCTAAATACGCAGTATTTT.

The chain recombines TRBV7-9 with TRBJ2-4, with 9 nucleotides matching TRBD2. The CDR3 extends over 18 amino acids. Trimming cost V 5 bases and J 6 bases; bases outside gene matches: 17. Germline V gives CDR1 SEHNR, CDR2 FQNEAQ (reference sequence). CDR3 amino acids: CASSHTRLADPHGNIQYF. The CDR3 region has the DNA TGTGCCAGCAGCCATACCCGACTAGCGGATCCCCACGGAAACATTCAGTACTTC.

This clone was observed a few times. The chain couples TRBV7-2 to TRBJ1-5; D remains unclear. V was cut by 6 bases and J by 7 bases, with 19 bases left in between. The germline V gene has CDR1 SGHTA and CDR2 FQGNSA. This CDR3 has 15 residues. The chain's CDR3 is CASRPDGLSNQPQHF. In DNA, the CDR3 is TGTGCCAGCAGACCGGACGGCCTGAGTAACCAGCCCCAGCATTTT.

This chain uses TRBV10-3 with TRBJ2-1; 10 bases map to TRBD2. CDR1 ENHRY and CDR2 SYGVKD come from the germline V gene. The ends lost 6 bases at V and 7 bases at J; junction bases unmatched: 6. The CDR3 runs 14 residues. The CDR3 loop reads CAIRPGLASNEQFF. Here the CDR3 DNA reads TGTGCCATCAGGCCGGGACTAGCGTCTAATGAGCAGTTCTTC.

The gene calls are TRBV2 and TRBJ2-2, with 8 bases lining up with TRBD1. The trim removed 6 bases at V and 7 bases at J, leaving 7 bases unmatched. Germline CDR1 SNHLY, CDR2 FYNNEI. This CDR3 region has 14 residues. The CDR3 sequence is CASSFGQGNGELFF. As DNA, the CDR3 is TGTGCCAGCAGCTTTGGACAGGGCAACGGGGAGCTGTTTTTT.

J is TRBJ1-1 and V is TRBV11-1, with D perhaps TRBD1 (5 bases). Germline values: CDR1 SGHAT, CDR2 FQDESV (reference sequence). The V gene lost 5 bases and the J gene lost 0 bases, with 25 bases spanning the gap. The CDR3 contains 19 residues. Written as DNA, the CDR3 is TGTGCCAGCAGCCCACATCTGGGGCGAGGTTCGGGTATGAACACTGAAGCTTTCTTT. Protein: CASSPHLGRGSGMNTEAFF.

This rearrangement joins TRBV7-8 to TRBJ2-7; D remains ambiguous. CDR3 length equals 14 residues. Trimming stripped 1 base from V and 3 bases from J, with 10 bases between. Germline CDR1 is SGHVS and CDR2 is FQNEAQ. CDR3 amino acids: CASSLGAKSYEQYF. The CDR3 DNA sequence: TGTGCCAGCAGCTTAGGGGCGAAGAGCTACGAGCAGTACTTC.

The chain has TRBV6-1 and TRBJ2-5; a weak D match, TRBD1 (5 bases). Per germline, CDR1 MNHNS and CDR2 SASEGT. CDR3 length equals 12 residues. Trimming removed 5 bases from V and 4 bases from J, with 8 bases in between. The CDR3 loop is CASSPQGETQYF. The DNA of the CDR3 is TGTGCCAGCAGTCCCCAGGGAGAGACCCAGTACTTC.